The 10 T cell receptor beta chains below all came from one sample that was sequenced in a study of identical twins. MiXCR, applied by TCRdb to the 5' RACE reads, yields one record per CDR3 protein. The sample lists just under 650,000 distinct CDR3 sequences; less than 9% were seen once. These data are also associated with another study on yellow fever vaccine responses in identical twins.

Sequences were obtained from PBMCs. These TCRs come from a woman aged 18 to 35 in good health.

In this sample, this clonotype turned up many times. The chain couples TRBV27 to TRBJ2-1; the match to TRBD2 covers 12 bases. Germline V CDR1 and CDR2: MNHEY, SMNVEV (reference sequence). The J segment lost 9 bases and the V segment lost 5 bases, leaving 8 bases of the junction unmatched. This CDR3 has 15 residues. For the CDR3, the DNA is TGTGCCAGCAGTCCCGGGACTAGCGGGTTGGGTGAGCAGTTCTTC. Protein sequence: CASSPGTSGLGEQFF.

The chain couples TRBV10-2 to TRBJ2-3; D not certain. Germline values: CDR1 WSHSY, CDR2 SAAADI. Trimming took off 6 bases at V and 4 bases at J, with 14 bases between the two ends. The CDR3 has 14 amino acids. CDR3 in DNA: TGCGCCAGCAGCCCCTGGCTGGGGTCAGATACGCAGTATTTT. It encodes CASSPWLGSDTQYF.

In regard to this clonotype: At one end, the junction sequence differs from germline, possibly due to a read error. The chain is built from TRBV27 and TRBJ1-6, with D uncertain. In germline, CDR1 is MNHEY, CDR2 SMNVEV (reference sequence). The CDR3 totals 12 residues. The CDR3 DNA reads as TGTGCCACCAGTGGGCAGTATTCACCCCTCCACTTT. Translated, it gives CATSGQYSPLHF.

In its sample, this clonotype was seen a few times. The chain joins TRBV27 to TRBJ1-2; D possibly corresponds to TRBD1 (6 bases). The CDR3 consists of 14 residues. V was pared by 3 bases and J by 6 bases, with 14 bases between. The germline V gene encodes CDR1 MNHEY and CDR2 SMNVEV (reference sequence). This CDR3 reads CASSFAQGLDGYTF. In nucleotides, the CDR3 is TGTGCCAGCAGTTTCGCACAGGGCTTGGATGGCTACACCTTC.

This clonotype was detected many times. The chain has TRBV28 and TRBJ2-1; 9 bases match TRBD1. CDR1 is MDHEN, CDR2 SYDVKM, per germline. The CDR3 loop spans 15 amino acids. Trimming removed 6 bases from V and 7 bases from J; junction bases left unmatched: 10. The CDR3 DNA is TGTGCCAGCAGGGGAGAGGGGACAGGGCGGAATGAGCAGTTCTTC. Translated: CASRGEGTGRNEQFF.

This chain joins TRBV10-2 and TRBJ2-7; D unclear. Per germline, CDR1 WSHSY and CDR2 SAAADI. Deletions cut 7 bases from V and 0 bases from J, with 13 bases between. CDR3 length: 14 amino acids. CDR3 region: CASTLLGSSYEQYF. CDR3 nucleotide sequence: TGCGCCAGCACCCTCCTGGGGTCCTCCTACGAGCAGTACTTC.

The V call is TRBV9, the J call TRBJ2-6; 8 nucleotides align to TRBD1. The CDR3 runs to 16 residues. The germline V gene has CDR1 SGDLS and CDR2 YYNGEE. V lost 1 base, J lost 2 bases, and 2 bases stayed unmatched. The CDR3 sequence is CASSVQGAAGANVLTF. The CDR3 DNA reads TGTGCCAGCAGCGTACAGGGGGCGGCTGGGGCCAACGTCCTGACTTTC.

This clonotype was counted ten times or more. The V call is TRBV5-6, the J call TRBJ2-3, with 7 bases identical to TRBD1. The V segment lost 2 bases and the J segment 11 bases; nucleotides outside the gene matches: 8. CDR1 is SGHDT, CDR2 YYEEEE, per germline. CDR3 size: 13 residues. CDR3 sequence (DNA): TGTGCCAGCAGCTTCGACAGGCCAGGGGGGCAGTATTTT. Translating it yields CASSFDRPGGQYF.

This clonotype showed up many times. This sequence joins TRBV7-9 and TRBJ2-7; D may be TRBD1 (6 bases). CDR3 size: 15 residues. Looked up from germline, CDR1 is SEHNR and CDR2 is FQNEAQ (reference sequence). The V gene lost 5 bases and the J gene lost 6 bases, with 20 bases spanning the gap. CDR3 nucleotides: TGTGCCAGCAGCCCCCTACAGGGACCGACGGGCGAGCAGTACTTC. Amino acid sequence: CASSPLQGPTGEQYF.

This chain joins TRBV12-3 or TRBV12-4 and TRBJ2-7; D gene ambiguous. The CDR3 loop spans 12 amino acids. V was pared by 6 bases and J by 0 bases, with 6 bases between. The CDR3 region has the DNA TGTGCCAGCAGAAACATCTCCTACGAGCAGTACTTC. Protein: CASRNISYEQYF.